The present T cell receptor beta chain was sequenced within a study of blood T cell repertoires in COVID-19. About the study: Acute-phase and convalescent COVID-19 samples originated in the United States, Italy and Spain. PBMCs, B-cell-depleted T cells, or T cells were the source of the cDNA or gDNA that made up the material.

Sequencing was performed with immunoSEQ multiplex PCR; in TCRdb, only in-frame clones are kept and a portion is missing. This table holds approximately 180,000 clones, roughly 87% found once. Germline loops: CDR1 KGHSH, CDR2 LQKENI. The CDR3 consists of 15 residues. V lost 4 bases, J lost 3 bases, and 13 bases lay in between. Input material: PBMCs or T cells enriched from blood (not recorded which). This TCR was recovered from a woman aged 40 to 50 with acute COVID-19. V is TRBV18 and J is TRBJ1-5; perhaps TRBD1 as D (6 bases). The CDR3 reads CASSHRDNDNQPQHF. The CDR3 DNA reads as TGTGCCAGCTCACACCGGGACAATGACAATCAGCCCCAGCATTTT.